Below are 5 T cell receptor beta chains sequenced from a single sample in a study of neoadjuvant nivolumab and ipilimumab in lung cancer. Sequencing used immunoSEQ multiplex PCR; TCRdb keeps in-frame clones, though not all of them. Among under 35,000 clones listed, just over 90% were seen once. The source was peripheral blood, collected after neoadjuvant nivolumab, alone or with ipilimumab, at or shortly before surgery. The receptor source for this set is an adult with non-small cell lung cancer.

The chain links TRBV7-2 to TRBJ2-5, with D tentatively TRBD1 (5 bases). V gave up 1 base and J gave up 13 bases, with 13 bases separating them. This CDR3 is built from 12 residues. Germline values: CDR1 SGHTA, CDR2 FQGNSA. The chain's CDR3 is CASSLGQGPMYF. Written as DNA, the CDR3 is TGTGCCAGCAGCTTAGGGCAGGGCCCCATGTACTTC.

This CDR3 reads CASSPGTVGNTIYF. DNA for the CDR3: TGTGCCAGCAGCCCCGGGACAGTAGGAAACACCATATATTTT. This rearrangement joins TRBV5-4 to TRBJ1-3; 7 nucleotides line up with TRBD1. The CDR3 runs 14 residues. The germline CDR1 and CDR2 sequences are SGHNT and YYREEE (reference sequence). V was pared by 4 bases and J by 4 bases, with 5 bases of the junction left unmatched.

The V gene is TRBV9, the J gene TRBJ2-3; 8 bases are a match to TRBD2. The CDR3 spans 14 residues. Per the germline V gene, CDR1 is SGDLS and CDR2 is YYNGEE. Losses at the gene ends were 1 base for V and 6 bases for J; bases not matched to a gene: 4. In nucleotides, the CDR3 is TGTGCCAGCAGCGTAAGTCCTAGCGGGGATACGCAGTATTTT. Protein product: CASSVSPSGDTQYF.

The chain combines TRBV4-2 with TRBJ2-3, with 13 bases matching TRBD2. The CDR3 consists of 17 residues. V gave up 4 bases and J gave up 3 bases; unmatched junction bases: 7. In germline, CDR1 is LGHNA, CDR2 YNFKEQ. CDR3 region: CASSPRLAGGRTDTQYF. CDR3 nucleotides: TGTGCCAGCAGCCCCAGACTAGCGGGGGGCAGAACAGATACGCAGTATTTT.

This chain uses TRBV10-3 with TRBJ1-5; maybe TRBD1 (5 bases). V lost 4 bases, J lost 2 bases, and 6 bases lay in between. CDR1 and CDR2 from the germline V gene are ENHRY and SYGVKD. The CDR3 is 13 amino acids. In DNA form, the CDR3 reads TGTGCCATCAGTGCGGGGGGCAATCAGCCCCAGCATTTT. The encoded protein is CAISAGGNQPQHF.